This T cell receptor (beta chain) derives from a study of PD-L1 blockade in urothelial cancer. Study overall: Researchers found blood samples held a median of approximately 150,000 T cells.

Germline assignment: CDR1 SGHRS and CDR2 YFSETQ. Deletions cut 0 bases from V and 7 bases from J, with 11 bases between. This CDR3 contains 15 residues. The time point here: peripheral blood 6 weeks after treatment start. This clone was seen just once. Clones were sequenced by immunoSEQ multiplex PCR, and TCRdb holds only the in-frame ones, with some missing. The sample contains roughly 45,000 clones, roughly four fifths of which appear only once. V is TRBV5-1 and J is TRBJ1-6; a weak D match, TRBD1 (6 bases). This clonotype was sampled from a man aged 55 to 70 with urothelial cancer. Specimen: PBMCs, collected around atezolizumab (anti-PD-L1) treatment. CDR3 protein: CASSLEGQGNSPLHF. CDR3 DNA: TGCGCCAGCAGCTTGGAAGGGCAGGGGAATTCACCCCTCCACTTT.